What follows are 18 T cell receptor beta chains derived from one specimen sequenced in a study of naive and memory T cell subsets. No antigen is known for these receptors. Overall study findings and caveats: Naive repertoires, especially CD8, held a few larger clonotypes, possibly memory cells re-expressing CD45RA.

Two oligonucleotides, mixed equimolar, formed the beta constant-region primer covering TRBC1 and TRBC2. Ligated cDNA was amplified by four rounds of PCR with nested alpha and beta constant-region primers and SP2. Using its own MiXCR run on the UMI-ligation and nested PCR reads, TCRdb lists one record per CDR3 protein. The sample consists of under 150,000 distinct CDR3 sequences, 15% to 20% of them appearing once. The material sequenced was naive CD8+ T cells from blood. Source of these receptors: a human donor in good health.

This clonotype turned up a few times. V usage is TRBV12-3 or TRBV12-4 and J usage is TRBJ1-1; D not resolved. V was shortened by 3 bases and J by 1 base, with 9 bases between the two germline ends. This CDR3 comprises 14 residues. CDR3 loop: CASSFVAGNTEAFF. For the CDR3, the DNA is TGTGCCAGCAGTTTTGTGGCGGGGAACACTGAAGCTTTCTTT.

This clonotype was seen a few times. The chain employs TRBV12-3 or TRBV12-4 and TRBJ1-2, with a weak D call TRBD1 (6 bases). The CDR3 extends over 13 amino acids. The ends were cut back, 5 bases at V and 5 bases at J, with 12 bases in the middle. The CDR3 here is CASSRTAQYGYTF. The DNA of the CDR3 is TGTGCCAGCAGTCGGACAGCACAGTATGGCTACACCTTC.

This clonotype was detected a few times. The chain recombines TRBV7-8 with TRBJ2-1; TRBD2 agrees at 9 bases. Germline V gene sequence: CDR1 SGHVS, CDR2 FQNEAQ. The CDR3 is 15 amino acids. V was clipped by 5 bases and J by 8 bases; unmatched bases: 10. CDR3 loop: CASSILSGSLHEQFF. The CDR3 nucleotides read TGTGCCAGCAGCATCCTTAGCGGGAGTCTCCATGAGCAGTTCTTC.

This clonotype was recorded once. The chain couples TRBV28 to TRBJ2-1, with TRBD2 identical over 7 bases. The length of the CDR3 is 21 residues. CDR1 and CDR2 from the germline V gene are MDHEN and SYDVKM. V dropped 5 bases and J dropped 1; count of bases not matched to a gene: 23. CDR3 sequence: CASSISPGVLAESISYNEQFF. DNA for the CDR3: TGTGCCAGCAGTATAAGCCCCGGTGTGCTAGCGGAGAGCATTTCCTACAATGAGCAGTTCTTC.

V is TRBV6-5 and J is TRBJ1-6; 10 nucleotides line up with TRBD1. Germline V gives CDR1 MNHEY, CDR2 SVGAGI. The CDR3 has 16 amino acids. V was clipped by 1 base and J by 10 bases; unmatched bases: 7. The CDR3 reads CASSYLGTGVESPLHF. CDR3 bases: TGTGCCAGCAGTTACTTGGGGACAGGGGTAGAGTCACCCCTCCACTTT.

The chain couples TRBV29-1 to TRBJ1-2; D is ambiguous. V shed 1 base and J shed 4 bases, with 7 bases lying between them. This CDR3 spans 12 amino acids. CDR1 SQVTM and CDR2 ANQGSEA come from the germline V gene. The CDR3 sequence is CSVEASIYGYTF. The CDR3, as DNA: TGCAGCGTTGAAGCGTCGATCTATGGCTACACCTTC.

V and J are TRBV28 and TRBJ2-5; 7 bases agree with TRBD1. The germline CDR1 and CDR2 sequences are MDHEN and SYDVKM. V lost 7 bases and J lost 3; bases outside the gene matches: 14. The CDR3 spans 16 residues. CDR3 loop: CASTQGVGMREETQYF. DNA for the CDR3: TGTGCCAGCACCCAGGGGGTGGGGATGAGGGAAGAGACCCAGTACTTC.

This clonotype was seen more than once but under ten times. The rearrangement links TRBV5-5 to TRBJ2-7, with TRBD1 matching over 8 bases. The CDR3 spans 14 residues. V lost 0 bases, J lost 5 bases, and 4 bases stayed unmatched. CDR1 and CDR2 (germline): SGHKS, YYEKEE (reference sequence). The CDR3 DNA sequence: TGTGCCAGCAGCTTGGGGACAGGGTCCAACGAGCAGTACTTC. It specifies CASSLGTGSNEQYF. Looking up the rest from reference TRBV5-5 and TRBJ2-7 gives the full variable domain: DAGVTQSPTHLIKTRGQQVTLRCSPISGHKSVSWYQQVLGQGPQFIFQYYEKEERGRGNFPDRFSARQFPNYSSELNVNALLLGDSALYLCASSLGTGSNEQYFGPGTRLTVT.

This clonotype was observed a few times. The chain uses TRBV10-3 and TRBJ1-5; D possibly corresponds to TRBD1 (6 bases). V was clipped by 4 bases and J by 1 base, with 17 bases between them. The CDR3 length is 17 residues. Germline values: CDR1 ENHRY, CDR2 SYGVKD. In nucleotides, the CDR3 is TGTGCCATCAGTGGGGCGGACAGTTCGGGAAGCAATCAGCCCCAGCATTTT. Protein product: CAISGADSSGSNQPQHF.

This clonotype was picked up a small number of times. This sequence joins TRBV10-3 and TRBJ2-1; D unresolved. This CDR3 has 12 residues. The V end was cut by 0 bases, the J end by 10 bases, with 7 bases between. Germline V gene lookup returns CDR1 ENHRY and CDR2 SYGVKD. CDR3 residues: CAISESVLEQFF. As DNA, the CDR3 is TGTGCCATCAGTGAGTCGGTTCTAGAGCAGTTCTTC.

There are many counts of this clonotype. The rearrangement links TRBV7-6 to TRBJ1-5; D is unresolved. CDR1 and CDR2 from the germline V gene are SGHVS and FNYEAQ. The germline V and J ends were trimmed by 1 base and 3 bases, with 7 bases remaining between them. This CDR3 has 14 residues. In nucleotides, the CDR3 is TGTGCCAGCAGCTTAGGGCCCTCCAATCAGCCCCAGCATTTT. It codes for CASSLGPSNQPQHF.

This chain links TRBV29-1 with TRBJ2-7; D remains ambiguous. Germline CDR1 is SQVTM and CDR2 is ANQGSEA. The CDR3 consists of 14 residues. V was pared by 5 bases and J by 2 bases, with 16 bases between. CDR3 sequence (DNA): TGCAGCGTTCCGAGAGGCGGCGACGCCTACGAGCAGTACTTC. Protein product: CSVPRGGDAYEQYF.

This chain uses TRBV3-1 with TRBJ2-1; D gene unclear. Germline CDR1 is LGHDT and CDR2 is YNNKEL (reference sequence). There are 13 residues in the CDR3. Trimming removed 0 bases at V and 12 bases at J, with 12 bases between. In nucleotides, the CDR3 is TGTGCCAGCAGCCAAGATGGTGGGTTATTGCAGTTCTTC. Amino acid sequence: CASSQDGGLLQFF.

CDR3 protein: CASSSYGGDYEQYF. DNA for the CDR3: TGTGCCAGCAGCTCCTATGGCGGAGATTACGAGCAGTACTTC. The genes are TRBV12-3 or TRBV12-4 and TRBJ2-7; D gene ambiguous. The V end lost 6 bases, the J end lost 4 bases, and 16 bases lay between the germline ends. The CDR3 consists of 14 residues.

This chain joins TRBV28 and TRBJ2-2; no definite D call. The V end was cut by 3 bases, the J end by 7 bases, with 12 bases between. CDR1 MDHEN and CDR2 SYDVKM come from the germline V gene. The CDR3 is made up of 14 amino acids. CDR3 DNA: TGTGCCAGCAGTTTCAGTATTGGTAGCGGGGAGCTGTTTTTT. It yields the protein CASSFSIGSGELFF.

V is TRBV27 and J is TRBJ1-1; no clear D. V shed 5 bases and J shed 3 bases, with 22 bases lying between them. The CDR3 loop spans 17 amino acids. Germline V lookup: CDR1 MNHEY, CDR2 SMNVEV (reference sequence). CDR3 residues: CASSTRGGYPADTEAFF. CDR3 coding DNA: TGTGCCAGCAGTACCCGTGGCGGGTACCCCGCGGACACTGAAGCTTTCTTT.

The V and J genes are TRBV28 and TRBJ2-7; D remains ambiguous. Germline V lookup: CDR1 MDHEN, CDR2 SYDVKM. This CDR3 is 12 amino acids long. The V gene lost 2 bases and the J gene lost 6 bases, with 8 bases spanning the gap. The CDR3 sequence is CASSLGWVEQYF. The CDR3, as DNA: TGTGCCAGCAGTTTAGGGTGGGTCGAGCAGTACTTC. The whole variable domain, filled in from reference TRBV28 and TRBJ2-7, reads DVKVTQSSRYLVKRTGEKVFLECVQDMDHENMFWYRQDPGLGLRLIYFSYDVKMKEKGDIPEGYSVSREKKERFSLILESASTNQTSMYLCASSLGWVEQYFGPGTRLTVT.

This sequence joins TRBV4-1 and TRBJ2-3; 13 bases fit TRBD2. With V trimmed by 5 bases and J by 0 bases, 5 bases remained unmatched. In germline, CDR1 is MGHRA, CDR2 YSYEKL. This CDR3 contains 17 residues. CDR3 residues: CASSVGLAGWSTDTQYF. In DNA, the CDR3 is TGCGCCAGCAGCGTGGGACTAGCGGGATGGAGCACAGATACGCAGTATTTT.